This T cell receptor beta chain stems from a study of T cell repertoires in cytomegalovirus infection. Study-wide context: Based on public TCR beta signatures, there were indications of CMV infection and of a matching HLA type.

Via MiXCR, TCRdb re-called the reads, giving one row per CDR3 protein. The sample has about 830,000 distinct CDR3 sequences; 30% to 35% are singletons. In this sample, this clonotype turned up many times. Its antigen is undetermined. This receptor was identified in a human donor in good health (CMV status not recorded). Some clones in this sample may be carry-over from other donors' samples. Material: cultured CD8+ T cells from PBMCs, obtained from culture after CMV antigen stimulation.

CDR3 nucleotide sequence: TGTGCCAGCAGGCAAGGGTCAGGGTGGGGTAGAATCTACGAGCAGTACTTC. It is translated as CASRQGSGWGRIYEQYF. The chain is built from TRBV7-2 and TRBJ2-7, with D perhaps matching TRBD1 (5 bases). V shed 6 bases and J shed 3 bases, with 24 bases lying between them. Germline assignment: CDR1 SGHTA and CDR2 FQGNSA. The CDR3 sequence is 17 residues long.